Given below is one TCR beta chain in context. Its antigen is as yet unknown. V was cut by 6 bases and J by 5 bases, with 16 bases left in between. The CDR3 loop spans 14 amino acids. TCRdb reprocessed the reads via MiXCR and lists one record per CDR3 protein. The repertoire includes 450,000 to 650,000 distinct CDR3 sequences, 40% of them detected once, and 48% sits in the top ten. The data belong to a study of T cell repertoires in cytomegalovirus infection. Study in general: Well-studied HLA-B-restricted epitopes and recently identified HLA-C-restricted epitopes of CMV were both used in the study. Carrying CMV and the relevant HLA type showed in public TCR beta signatures.

The study, taken as a whole, reports: Of the TCR beta families, the public ones yielded a cumulative frequency that identified carriers of CMV plus the relevant HLA. The ex vivo response was dominated by HLA-C-restricted CMV-specific TCR beta clonotypes.

The input for sequencing was cultured PBMCs, taken from culture after CMV antigen stimulation. The chain employs TRBV12-3 or TRBV12-4 and TRBJ2-5, with a tentative D call TRBD2 (7 bases). The source is a human donor in good health (CMV status not recorded). Some clones in this sample may be carry-over from other donors' samples. CDR3 in amino acids: CASSRGGYGETQYF. Here the CDR3 DNA reads TGTGCCAGCAGCCGCGGGGGCTACGGGGAGACCCAGTACTTC.